This T cell receptor beta chain is drawn from a study of T cells in Graves' hyperthyroidism and ophthalmopathy. This clonotype was recorded only once. V lost 4 bases and J lost 1; bases outside the gene matches: 3. Germline V gene sequence: CDR1 MNHNS, CDR2 SASEGT. There are 15 residues in the CDR3. The CDR3 regions of TCR beta were amplified from RNA transcripts. First-round RT-PCR of the TCR CDR3 relied on the HTBI primer set. MiXCR was run by TCRdb on the multiplex PCR reads, yielding one entry per CDR3 protein. The table shows approximately 360,000 distinct CDR3 sequences, with roughly 25% occurring only once.

The sequence came from a man over 45 with Graves' hyperthyroidism. The chain is built from TRBV6-1 and TRBJ1-5; 8 nucleotides match TRBD1. The sample consisted of blood. CDR3 sequence (DNA): TGTGCCAGCAGTGTGTACAGGGGGAGCAATCAGCCCCAGCATTTT. Its translation: CASSVYRGSNQPQHF.